These 24 T cell receptor beta chains were sequenced from one sample in a study of blood T cell repertoires in COVID-19. The assay was immunoSEQ multiplex PCR, and TCRdb's table has in-frame clones only and misses some. The sample shows about 120,000 clones, about 89% of them seen only once. The sequenced sample consisted of peripheral blood. Receptors originate from a human donor with acute or convalescent COVID-19. The donor label of this sample is uncertain.

This chain uses TRBV7-9 with TRBJ1-1, with D perhaps matching TRBD1 (5 bases). Trimming stripped 0 bases from V and 3 bases from J, with 8 bases between. Germline loops: CDR1 SEHNR, CDR2 FQNEAQ (reference sequence). The CDR3 length is 14 residues. The CDR3 loop reads CASSLAPGDTEAFF. CDR3 in DNA: TGTGCCAGCAGCTTAGCCCCGGGGGACACTGAAGCTTTCTTT.

The gene calls are TRBV18 and TRBJ2-2, with 8 nucleotides matching TRBD1. Per germline, CDR1 KGHSH and CDR2 LQKENI. The CDR3 is 16 residues long. The J segment lost 7 bases and the V segment lost 0 bases, leaving 7 bases of the junction unmatched. CDR3 sequence reads: CASSPPNQGAVGELFF. CDR3 DNA: TGTGCCAGCTCACCACCTAACCAGGGGGCTGTCGGGGAGCTGTTTTTT.

This sequence joins TRBV5-8 and TRBJ2-7; 7 nucleotides agree with TRBD1. Per the germline V gene, CDR1 is SGHTS and CDR2 is YDEGEE. Germline trimming cut 4 bases from V and 2 bases from J; bases unmatched to any gene: 3. CDR3 length: 13 residues. The CDR3 sequence: CASSHDRAYEQYF. CDR3 nucleotides: TGTGCCAGCAGCCACGACAGGGCCTACGAGCAGTACTTC.

The DNA for the CDR3 is TGTGCCAGCAGCACCGGCAGGGGGAGGACTGAAGCTTTCTTT. Translating gives CASSTGRGRTEAFF. The gene calls are TRBV6-6 and TRBJ1-1; 7 positions match TRBD1. The CDR3 runs to 14 residues. With V trimmed by 6 bases and J by 5 bases, 9 bases remained unmatched. Germline lookup yields CDR1 MNHNY and CDR2 SVGAGI (reference sequence).

The V and J genes are TRBV12-2 and TRBJ1-5. TRBV12-2 is listed as a pseudogene. The CDR3 length is 17 residues. This chain's CDR3 is CASRPHTGWKRNQPQHF. In nucleotides, the CDR3 is TGTGCAAGTCGCCCCCATACGGGTTGGAAGCGCAATCAGCCCCAGCATTTT.

This chain connects TRBV28 to TRBJ2-7; D perhaps matches TRBD1 (6 bases). In germline, CDR1 is MDHEN, CDR2 SYDVKM. The CDR3 extends over 14 amino acids. The ends were cut back, 5 bases at V and 3 bases at J, with 14 bases in the middle. The CDR3 nucleotides read TGTGCCAGCAGTACCCGGACAGCTGACTACGAGCAGTACTTC. It is translated as CASSTRTADYEQYF.

This clone was recorded only once. In nucleotides, the CDR3 is TGTGCCAGCAGTCCACAAAAAATAAGACTAGCTACGGGAGTGAGGCACAATGAGCAGTTCTTC. Amino acid sequence: CASSPQKIRLATGVRHNEQFF. V usage is TRBV6-6 and J usage is TRBJ2-1, with 7 bases identical to TRBD2. Trimming took 5 bases from V and 5 from J; bases not matched to a gene: 27. Germline CDR1 is MNHNY and CDR2 is SVGAGI (reference sequence). This CDR3 has 21 amino acids.

The rearrangement joins TRBV29-1 to TRBJ2-6; unclear D gene. V lost 0 bases and J lost 1, with 10 bases in between. Germline V CDR1 and CDR2: SQVTM, ANQGSEA. This CDR3 spans 16 amino acids. The chain's CDR3 is CSVEDRLSSGANVLTF. The CDR3 nucleotides are TGCAGCGTTGAAGATCGTCTTAGTTCTGGGGCCAACGTCCTGACTTTC.

The rearrangement joins TRBV4-3 to TRBJ1-2; 8 positions agree with TRBD1. After removal of 7 bases from V and 8 bases from J, the junction contained 12 bases not matched to a gene. Germline V gives CDR1 LGHNA, CDR2 YSLEER. The CDR3 has 14 residues. The CDR3 nucleotides read TGCGCCAGCAACCCAGTAACAGGGGGAGGCGGCTACACCTTC. This codes for CASNPVTGGGGYTF.

V gene TRBV28 combines with J gene TRBJ1-1; D unclear. Trimming cost V 4 bases and J 0 bases, with 9 bases left between them. The CDR3 totals 14 residues. CDR1 MDHEN and CDR2 SYDVKM come from the germline V gene. The CDR3 DNA follows: TGTGCCAGCAGTTCGCCTACGGTGAACACTGAAGCTTTCTTT. Its protein product is CASSSPTVNTEAFF.

This chain uses TRBV7-6 with TRBJ2-1, with D perhaps matching TRBD1 (6 bases). V was pared by 6 bases and J by 4 bases, with 16 bases between. From germline, CDR1 is SGHVS and CDR2 FNYEAQ. CDR3 length equals 15 residues. CDR3 protein: CASSPETGPYNEQFF. CDR3 DNA: TGTGCCAGCAGTCCCGAGACAGGCCCTTACAATGAGCAGTTCTTC.

This rearrangement joins TRBV3-1 (or the pseudogene TRBV3-2) to TRBJ1-5; D is possibly TRBD1 (5 bases). Germline assignment: CDR1 LGHDT and CDR2 YNNKEL (reference sequence). V dropped 5 bases and J dropped 0 bases, with 17 bases sitting between them. The CDR3 is 17 amino acids. The chain's CDR3 is CASSIGGGIDSNQPQHF. The DNA for the CDR3 is TGTGCCAGCAGCATCGGCGGGGGGATTGATAGCAATCAGCCCCAGCATTTT.

This clone has a single count. The chain recombines TRBV28 with TRBJ1-2; no clear D gene. Germline V gene data show CDR1 as MDHEN and CDR2 as SYDVKM. Trimming pared 8 bases from V and 1 base from J, leaving 8 bases between. The CDR3 spans 12 residues. The CDR3 sequence is CASFEGNYGYTF. In DNA, the CDR3 is TGTGCCAGCTTTGAGGGTAACTATGGCTACACCTTC.

V usage is TRBV15 and J usage is TRBJ2-5; D is perhaps TRBD1 (6 bases). CDR3 length: 13 amino acids. The V end lost 4 bases, the J end lost 2 bases, and 8 bases lay between the germline ends. The germline gives CDR1 LNHNV, CDR2 YYDKDF (reference sequence). In DNA form, the CDR3 reads TGTGCCACCAGCACGGACAGTCAAGAGACCCAGTACTTC. Encoded protein: CATSTDSQETQYF.

This chain connects TRBV9 to TRBJ2-2; TRBD1 is a possible D gene (6 bases). V lost 4 bases, J lost 6 bases, and 22 bases lay in between. In germline, CDR1 is SGDLS, CDR2 YYNGEE. CDR3 length: 17 amino acids. The CDR3 reads CASSKTTGSSAAGELFF. CDR3 nucleotides: TGTGCCAGCAGCAAGACCACAGGGTCATCCGCGGCCGGGGAGCTGTTTTTT.

This chain uses TRBV21-1 with TRBJ1-1. TRBV21-1 is described as a pseudogene. There are 15 residues in the CDR3. In nucleotides, the CDR3 is TGTGCCAGCAGCCAGGAGGCACAGATCAACACTGAAGCTTTCTTT. This sequence encodes CASSQEAQINTEAFF.

This clone has just a few counts. V and J are TRBV28 and TRBJ2-7, with 9 positions matching TRBD1. There are 16 residues in the CDR3. Germline values: CDR1 MDHEN, CDR2 SYDVKM. With 2 bases clipped from V and 3 bases from J, the junction kept 8 bases outside the gene matches. CDR3 amino acids: CASSLPFGQGYYEQYF. The CDR3 DNA is TGTGCCAGCAGTTTACCTTTTGGACAGGGGTACTACGAGCAGTACTTC.

The chain carries TRBV4-3 and TRBJ2-7, with 11 bases matching TRBD2. The CDR3 is 18 amino acids. Germline V gene sequence: CDR1 LGHNA, CDR2 YSLEER. The J segment lost 2 bases and the V segment lost 0 bases, leaving 9 bases of the junction unmatched. CDR3 region: CASSQDAGGLAEAYEQYF. The CDR3 DNA reads as TGCGCCAGCAGCCAAGATGCCGGGGGACTAGCGGAAGCCTACGAGCAGTACTTC.

The chain combines TRBV19 with TRBJ2-1; TRBD2 aligns across 9 bases. Germline CDR1 is LNHDA and CDR2 is SQIVND (reference sequence). Losses at the gene ends were 4 bases for V and 2 bases for J; bases not matched to a gene: 9. The CDR3 runs to 17 residues. The CDR3 is CASSTLLAGVTYNEQFF. CDR3 in DNA: TGTGCCAGTAGTACCCTTTTAGCGGGAGTGACCTACAATGAGCAGTTCTTC.

This chain connects TRBV7-2 to TRBJ2-2; D not certain. Between the trimmed V and J ends, which lost 1 base and 4 bases, there was a span of 10 bases. The germline V gene has CDR1 SGHTA and CDR2 FQGNSA. The CDR3 length is 15 residues. The CDR3 spells CASSLGGPGTGELFF. The CDR3 nucleotides are TGTGCCAGCAGCTTAGGAGGTCCGGGCACCGGGGAGCTGTTTTTT.

This chain connects TRBV4-1 to TRBJ1-2; 10 nucleotides agree with TRBD1. This CDR3 has 15 residues. V shed 5 bases, J shed 2 bases, and the junction held 5 bases outside the gene matches. The germline V gene has CDR1 MGHRA and CDR2 YSYEKL. CDR3 nucleotides: TGCGCCAGCAGCTGGGGACAGGGGAAAAACTATGGCTACACCTTC. Amino acid sequence: CASSWGQGKNYGYTF.

The chain combines TRBV27 with TRBJ1-1; D is undetermined. Germline CDR1 MNHEY, CDR2 SMNVEV (reference sequence). The CDR3 extends over 14 amino acids. Trimming shortened V by 7 bases and J by 1 base, and 13 bases separated the two germline ends. The CDR3: CASTRTGTNTEAFF. In DNA form, the CDR3 reads TGTGCCAGCACCCGGACTGGAACGAACACTGAAGCTTTCTTT.

V is TRBV6-5 and J is TRBJ1-2; D might be TRBD1 (6 bases). The germline V gene has CDR1 MNHEY and CDR2 SVGAGI. V lost 6 bases and J 4 bases, leaving 18 bases between the germline ends. This CDR3 region has 15 residues. The CDR3 loop reads CASRRGTTGFYGYTF. In DNA form, the CDR3 reads TGTGCCAGCAGGAGAGGGACGACAGGATTCTATGGCTACACCTTC.

With regard to this clone: The junction departs from germline at one end; a sequencing error may be responsible. The chain has TRBV3-1 (or the pseudogene TRBV3-2) and TRBJ2-3, with 7 bases that match TRBD1. CDR1 and CDR2 from the germline V gene are LGHDT and YNNKEL (reference sequence). CDR3 length: 16 residues. The CDR3 nucleotides read TGTGCCTGCAGCCCGAGACAGGGTCGGATCGCAGATACGCAGTATTTT. Amino acids: CACSPRQGRIADTQYF.